Included here is one T cell receptor (beta chain) sequence, with context. The data are from a study of blood T cell repertoires in COVID-19. Study-level information: The analysed material was cDNA or gDNA that came from T cells, B-cell-depleted T cells, or PBMCs.

CDR3 length equals 13 residues. Trimming removed 0 bases from V and 7 bases from J, with 6 bases in between. The germline V gene has CDR1 SGHAT and CDR2 FQNNGV. Authors' methods: How many nucleated cells were present was estimated from reference gene primer amplification. Sequencing was performed with immunoSEQ multiplex PCR; in TCRdb, only in-frame clones are kept and a portion is missing. V and J calls and clone size are copied from that table; D and trimming were computed from the DNA. The profile covers roughly 260,000 clones, with over 75% appearing a single time and 2.3% taken by the ten largest.

The receptor was isolated from a woman in her forties or fifties with acute or convalescent COVID-19. This rearrangement joins TRBV11-2 to TRBJ1-4; D perhaps matches TRBD1 (6 bases). Sequencing was carried out using peripheral blood. DNA for the CDR3: TGTGCCAGCAGCTTAGACAGGGGTGAAAAACTGTTTTTT. Encoded protein: CASSLDRGEKLFF.